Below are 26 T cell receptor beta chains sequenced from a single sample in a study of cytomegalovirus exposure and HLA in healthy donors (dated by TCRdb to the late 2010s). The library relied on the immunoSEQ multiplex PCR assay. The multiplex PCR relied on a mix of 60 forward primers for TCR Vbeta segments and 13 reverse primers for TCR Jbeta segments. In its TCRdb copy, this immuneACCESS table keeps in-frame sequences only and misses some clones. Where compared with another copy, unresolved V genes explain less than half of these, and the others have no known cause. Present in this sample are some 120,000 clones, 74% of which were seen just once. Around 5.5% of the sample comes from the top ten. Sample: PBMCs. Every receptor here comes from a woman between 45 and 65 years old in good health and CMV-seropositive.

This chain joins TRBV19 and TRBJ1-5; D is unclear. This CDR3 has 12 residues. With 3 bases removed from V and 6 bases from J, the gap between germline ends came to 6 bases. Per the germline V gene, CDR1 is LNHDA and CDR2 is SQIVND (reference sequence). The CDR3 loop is CASSMRFQPQHF. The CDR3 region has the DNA TGTGCCAGTAGTATGCGGTTTCAGCCCCAGCATTTT.

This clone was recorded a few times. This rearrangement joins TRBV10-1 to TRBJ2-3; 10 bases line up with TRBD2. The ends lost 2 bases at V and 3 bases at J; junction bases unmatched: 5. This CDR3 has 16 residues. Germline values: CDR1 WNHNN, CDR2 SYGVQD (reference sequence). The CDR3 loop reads CASSENPGLATDTQYF. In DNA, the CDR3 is TGCGCCAGCAGTGAGAATCCGGGACTAGCGACAGATACGCAGTATTTT.

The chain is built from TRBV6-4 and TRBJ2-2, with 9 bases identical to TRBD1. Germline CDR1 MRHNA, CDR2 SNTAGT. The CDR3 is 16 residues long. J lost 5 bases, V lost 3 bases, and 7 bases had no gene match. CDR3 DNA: TGTGCCAGCAGTGATCTACAGGGGGCAAGGACCGGGGAGCTGTTTTTT. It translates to CASSDLQGARTGELFF.

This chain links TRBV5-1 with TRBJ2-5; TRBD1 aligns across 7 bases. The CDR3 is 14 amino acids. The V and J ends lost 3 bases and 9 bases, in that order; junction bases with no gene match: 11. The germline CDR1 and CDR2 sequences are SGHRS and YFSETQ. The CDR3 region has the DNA TGCGCCAGCAGCTCGAGGGGGCCCGAGGGGGCCCAGTACTTC. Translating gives CASSSRGPEGAQYF.

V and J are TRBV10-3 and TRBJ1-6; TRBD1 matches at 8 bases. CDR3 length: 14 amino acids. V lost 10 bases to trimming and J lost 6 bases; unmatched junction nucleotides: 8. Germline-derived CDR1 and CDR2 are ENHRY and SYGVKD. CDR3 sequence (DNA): TGTGCCACTCGGACAGGGAGCGGTAATTCACCCCTCCACTTT. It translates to CATRTGSGNSPLHF.

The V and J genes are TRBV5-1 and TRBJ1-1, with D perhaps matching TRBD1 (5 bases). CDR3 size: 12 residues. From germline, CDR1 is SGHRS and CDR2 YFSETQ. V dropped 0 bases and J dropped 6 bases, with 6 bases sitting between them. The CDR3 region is CASSLEGPEAFF. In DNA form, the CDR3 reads TGCGCCAGCAGCTTGGAGGGGCCTGAAGCTTTCTTT.

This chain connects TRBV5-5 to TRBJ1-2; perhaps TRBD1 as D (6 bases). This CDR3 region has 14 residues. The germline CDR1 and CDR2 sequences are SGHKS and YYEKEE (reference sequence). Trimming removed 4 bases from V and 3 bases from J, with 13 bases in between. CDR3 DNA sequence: TGTGCCAGCAGCCGTCTACAGGGTCACTATGGCTACACCTTC. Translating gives CASSRLQGHYGYTF.

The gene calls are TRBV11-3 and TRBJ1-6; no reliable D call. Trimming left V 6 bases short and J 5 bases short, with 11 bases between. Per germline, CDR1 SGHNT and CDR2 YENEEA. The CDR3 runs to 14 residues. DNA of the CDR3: TGTGCCAGCAGATCCTTGAGTAATAATTCACCCCTCCACTTT. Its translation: CASRSLSNNSPLHF.

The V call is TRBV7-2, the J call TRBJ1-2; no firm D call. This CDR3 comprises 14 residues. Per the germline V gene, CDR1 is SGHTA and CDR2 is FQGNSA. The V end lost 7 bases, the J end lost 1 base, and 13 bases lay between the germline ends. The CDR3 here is CASTQPVLNYGYTF. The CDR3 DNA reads TGTGCCAGCACCCAACCGGTCCTTAACTATGGCTACACCTTC. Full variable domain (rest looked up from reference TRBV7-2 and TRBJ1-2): GAGVSQSPSNKVTEKGKDVELRCDPISGHTALYWYRQSLGQGLEFLIYFQGNSAPDKSGLPSDRFSAERTGGSVSTLTIQRTQQEDSAVYLCASTQPVLNYGYTFGSGTRLTVV.

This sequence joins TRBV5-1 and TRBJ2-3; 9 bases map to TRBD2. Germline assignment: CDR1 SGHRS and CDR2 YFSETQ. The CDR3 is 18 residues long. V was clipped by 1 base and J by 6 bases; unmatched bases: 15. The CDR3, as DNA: TGCGCCAGCAGCTTGTGGCTAGCGGGGACCCTCAGGAAGGATACGCAGTATTTT. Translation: CASSLWLAGTLRKDTQYF.

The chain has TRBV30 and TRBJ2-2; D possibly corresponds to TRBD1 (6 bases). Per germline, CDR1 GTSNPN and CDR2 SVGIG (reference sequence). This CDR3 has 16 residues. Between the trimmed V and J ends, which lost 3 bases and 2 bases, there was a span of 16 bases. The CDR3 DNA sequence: TGTGCCTGGAGACTCTGGACGGGACAAAACACCGGGGAGCTGTTTTTT. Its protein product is CAWRLWTGQNTGELFF.

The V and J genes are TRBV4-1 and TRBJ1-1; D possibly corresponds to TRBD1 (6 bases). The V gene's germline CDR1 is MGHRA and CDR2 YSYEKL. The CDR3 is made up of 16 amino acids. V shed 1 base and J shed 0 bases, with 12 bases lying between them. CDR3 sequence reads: CASSQVQGTMNTEAFF. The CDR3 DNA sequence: TGCGCCAGCAGCCAAGTGCAGGGGACAATGAACACTGAAGCTTTCTTT.

The CDR3 here is CASSLGAPTGMLTYEQYF. The CDR3 region has the DNA TGTGCCAGCAGCTTGGGGGCCCCGACAGGGATGCTGACCTACGAGCAGTACTTC. The chain links TRBV5-5 to TRBJ2-7, with 7 bases fitting TRBD1. Germline V CDR1 and CDR2: SGHKS, YYEKEE (reference sequence). This CDR3 is 18 amino acids long. Trimming at V came to 0 bases and at J to 2 bases, leaving 14 bases not matched to a gene.

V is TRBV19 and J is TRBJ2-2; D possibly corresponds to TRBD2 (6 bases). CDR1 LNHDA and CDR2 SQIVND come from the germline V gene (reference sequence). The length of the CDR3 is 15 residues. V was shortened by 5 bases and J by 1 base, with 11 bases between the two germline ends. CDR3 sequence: CASSWGGGNTGELFF. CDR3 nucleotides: TGTGCCAGTAGTTGGGGAGGTGGGAACACCGGGGAGCTGTTTTTT.

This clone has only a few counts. CDR3 amino acids: CASSLREGINSPLHF. As DNA, the CDR3 is TGTGCCAGCAGCTTACGTGAGGGCATAAATTCACCCCTCCACTTT. This chain connects TRBV7-9 to TRBJ1-6; D call uncertain. This CDR3 spans 15 amino acids. Germline CDR1 and CDR2: SEHNR and FQNEAQ (reference sequence). V was shortened by 2 bases and J by 7 bases, with 12 bases between the two germline ends.

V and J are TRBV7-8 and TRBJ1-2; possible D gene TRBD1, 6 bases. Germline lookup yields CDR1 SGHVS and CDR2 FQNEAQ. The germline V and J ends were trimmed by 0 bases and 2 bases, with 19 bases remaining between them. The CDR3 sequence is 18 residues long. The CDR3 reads CASSLAGGRSRRNYGYTF. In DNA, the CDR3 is TGTGCCAGCAGCTTAGCGGGGGGGCGGTCACGGCGGAACTATGGCTACACCTTC.

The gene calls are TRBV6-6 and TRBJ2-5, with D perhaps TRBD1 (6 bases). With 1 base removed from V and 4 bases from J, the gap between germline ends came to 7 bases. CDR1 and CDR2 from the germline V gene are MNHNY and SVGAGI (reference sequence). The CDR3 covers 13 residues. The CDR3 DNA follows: TGTGCCAGCAGTTACTACAGGGTAGAGACCCAGTACTTC. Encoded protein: CASSYYRVETQYF.

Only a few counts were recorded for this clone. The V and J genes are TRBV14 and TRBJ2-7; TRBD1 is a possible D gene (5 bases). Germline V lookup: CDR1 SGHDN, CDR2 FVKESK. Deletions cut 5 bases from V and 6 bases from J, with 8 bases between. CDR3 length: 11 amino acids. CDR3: CASSKQAEQYF. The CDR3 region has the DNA TGTGCCAGCAGCAAACAGGCCGAGCAGTACTTC. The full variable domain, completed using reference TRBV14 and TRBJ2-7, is EAGVTQFPSHSVIEKGQTVTLRCDPISGHDNLYWYRRVMGKEIKFLLHFVKESKQDESGMPNNRFLAERTGGTYSTLKVQPAELEDSGVYFCASSKQAEQYFGPGTRLTVT.

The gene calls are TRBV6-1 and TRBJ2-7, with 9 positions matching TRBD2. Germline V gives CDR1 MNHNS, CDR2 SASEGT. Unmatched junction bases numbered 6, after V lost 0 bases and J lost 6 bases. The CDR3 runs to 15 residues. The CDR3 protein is CASSEAGGGAGEQYF. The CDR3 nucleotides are TGTGCCAGCAGTGAAGCAGGCGGGGGGGCCGGCGAGCAGTACTTC.

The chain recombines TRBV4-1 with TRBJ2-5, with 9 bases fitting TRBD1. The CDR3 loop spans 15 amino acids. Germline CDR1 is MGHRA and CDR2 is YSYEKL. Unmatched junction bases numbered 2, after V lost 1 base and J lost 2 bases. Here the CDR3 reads CASSQAGTGQETQYF. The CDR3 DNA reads TGCGCCAGCAGCCAAGCCGGGACAGGGCAAGAGACCCAGTACTTC.

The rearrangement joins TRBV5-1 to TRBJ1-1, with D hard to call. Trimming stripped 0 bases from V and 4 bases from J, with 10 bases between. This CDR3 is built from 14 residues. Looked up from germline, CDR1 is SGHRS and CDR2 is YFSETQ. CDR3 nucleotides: TGCGCCAGCAGCTTGGAATACGGGATCACTGAAGCTTTCTTT. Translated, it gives CASSLEYGITEAFF.

As DNA, the CDR3 is TGTGCCAGCGGAAGCTACCAGGGGGCCCGGAACACTGAAGCTTTCTTT. It specifies CASGSYQGARNTEAFF. The V and J genes are TRBV27 and TRBJ1-1, with 8 nucleotides matching TRBD1. V shed 8 bases and J 1 base; nucleotides not matched to a gene: 12. Germline V gene lookup returns CDR1 MNHEY and CDR2 SMNVEV (reference sequence). The CDR3 length is 16 residues.

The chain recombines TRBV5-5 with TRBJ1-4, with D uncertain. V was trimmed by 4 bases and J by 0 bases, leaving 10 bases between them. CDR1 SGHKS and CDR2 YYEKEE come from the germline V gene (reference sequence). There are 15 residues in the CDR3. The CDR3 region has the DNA TGTGCCAGCAGCCCGCGGTTTGCAACTAATGAAAAACTGTTTTTT. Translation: CASSPRFATNEKLFF.

The CDR3 here is CASSLSTNTGELFF. The CDR3 DNA reads as TGTGCCAGCAGCTTGTCTACCAACACCGGGGAGCTGTTTTTT. J is TRBJ2-2 and V is TRBV5-5, with D hard to call. CDR3 length equals 14 residues. Per the germline V gene, CDR1 is SGHKS and CDR2 is YYEKEE (reference sequence). The V end lost 1 base, the J end lost 2 bases, and 6 bases lay between the germline ends.

CDR3 protein: CASSEQGPTGELFF. CDR3 sequence (DNA): TGTGCCAGCAGTGAACAGGGGCCCACCGGGGAGCTGTTTTTT. This sequence joins TRBV2 and TRBJ2-2, with D possibly matching TRBD1 (6 bases). Looked up from germline, CDR1 is SNHLY and CDR2 is FYNNEI. V lost 2 bases to trimming and J lost 4 bases, with 8 bases between them. The length of the CDR3 is 14 residues. Combining the CDR3 with reference TRBV2 and TRBJ2-2 gives the whole variable domain EPEVTQTPSHQVTQMGQEVILRCVPISNHLYFYWYRQILGQKVEFLVSFYNNEISEKSEIFDDQFSVERPDGSNFTLKIRSTKLEDSAMYFCASSEQGPTGELFFGEGSRLTVL.

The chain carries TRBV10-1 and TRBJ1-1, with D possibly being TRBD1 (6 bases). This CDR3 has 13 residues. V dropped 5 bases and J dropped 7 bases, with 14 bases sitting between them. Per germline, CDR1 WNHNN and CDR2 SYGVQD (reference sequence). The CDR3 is CASSSRTEREAFF. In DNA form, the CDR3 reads TGCGCCAGCAGTTCCCGGACAGAGCGTGAAGCTTTCTTT.